The 5 T cell receptor beta chains presented below share a single source sample, sequenced in a study of T cell repertoires in cytomegalovirus infection. No antigen has been identified for these receptors. In TCRdb, the reads were re-called with MiXCR into one record per CDR3 protein. The sample has approximately 390,000 distinct CDR3 sequences; roughly 34% are singletons. Sequenced material: cultured PBMCs, taken from culture after CMV antigen stimulation. The receptors derive from a human donor in good health (CMV status not recorded). Some clones in this sample may be carry-over from other donors' samples.

This chain links TRBV12-3 or TRBV12-4 with TRBJ2-7; TRBD1 agrees at 7 bases. V lost 4 bases, J lost 1 base, and 1 base stayed unmatched. The CDR3 runs to 13 residues. CDR3 amino acids: CASSSTGSYEQYF. The CDR3 DNA is TGTGCCAGCAGTTCGACAGGGTCCTACGAGCAGTACTTC.

The chain couples TRBV12-3 or TRBV12-4 to TRBJ2-7; D may be TRBD2 (6 bases). The CDR3 has 13 amino acids. Trimming removed 3 bases from V and 2 bases from J, with 8 bases in between. CDR3 in DNA: TGTGCCAGCAGTTTGGAGGGAGCCTACGAGCAGTACGTC. This encodes CASSLEGAYEQYV.

The CDR3 nucleotides read TGTGCCAGCAGCCCCAGCGGGAGGGGGGGCACAGATACGCAGTATTTT. It encodes CASSPSGRGGTDTQYF. The chain has TRBV28 and TRBJ2-3; TRBD2 agrees at 10 bases. This CDR3 comprises 16 residues. In germline, CDR1 is MDHEN, CDR2 SYDVKM. Trimming removed 6 bases from V and 1 base from J; junction bases left unmatched: 7.

In its sample, this clonotype was seen a few times. This sequence joins TRBV4-2 and TRBJ2-1, with TRBD2 identical over 10 bases. After removal of 3 bases from V and 3 bases from J, the junction contained 14 bases not matched to a gene. The CDR3 runs to 19 residues. Germline CDR1 and CDR2: LGHNA and YNFKEQ. The CDR3 DNA is TGTGCCAGCAGCCACCCCGGTAGGGCTAGCGGGAGAGGCTACAATGAGCAGTTCTTC. The encoded protein is CASSHPGRASGRGYNEQFF.

The V and J genes are TRBV6-5 and TRBJ1-1, with D unclear. From germline, CDR1 is MNHEY and CDR2 SVGAGI. The CDR3 spans 15 residues. V lost 2 bases to trimming and J lost 4 bases, with 14 bases between them. CDR3 sequence (DNA): TGTGCCAGCAGTTACGGTCCGAGGGTCGCCACTGAAGCTTTCTTT. Encoded protein: CASSYGPRVATEAFF.